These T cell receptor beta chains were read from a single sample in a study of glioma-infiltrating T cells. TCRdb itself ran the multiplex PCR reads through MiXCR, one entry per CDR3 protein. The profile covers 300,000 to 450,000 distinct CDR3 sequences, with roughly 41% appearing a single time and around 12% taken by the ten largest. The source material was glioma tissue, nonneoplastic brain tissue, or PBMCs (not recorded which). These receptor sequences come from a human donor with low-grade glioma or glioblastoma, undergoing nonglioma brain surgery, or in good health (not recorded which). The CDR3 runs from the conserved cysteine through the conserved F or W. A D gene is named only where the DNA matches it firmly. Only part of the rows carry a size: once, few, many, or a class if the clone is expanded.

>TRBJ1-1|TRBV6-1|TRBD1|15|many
TGTGCCAGCAGCTCCCACAGGGGGCCAGGAACTGAAGCTTTCTTT
CASSSHRGPGTEAFF
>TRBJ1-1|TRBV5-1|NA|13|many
TGTGCCAGCAGCTTAGTTTTGAACACTGAAGCTTTCTTT
CASSLVLNTEAFF
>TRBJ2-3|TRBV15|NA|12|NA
TGTGCCACCAGAACTACAAGGGATACGCAGTATTTT
CATRTTRDTQYF
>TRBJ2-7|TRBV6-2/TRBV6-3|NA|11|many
TGTGCCAGCAAGCGGACCTACGAGCAGTACTTC
CASKRTYEQYF
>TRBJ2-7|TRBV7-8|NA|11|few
TGTGCCAGCAGCTTCCTGGGGGAGCAGTACTTC
CASSFLGEQYF
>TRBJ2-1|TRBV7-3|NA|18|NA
TGTGCCAGCAGCTTACGCCTAGCACAGGGAGATACCTACAATGAGCAGTTCTTC
CASSLRLAQGDTYNEQFF
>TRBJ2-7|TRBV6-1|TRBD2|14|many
TGTGCCAGCAGCTTAGCGGGAGGGCGGTTCGAGCAGTACTTC
CASSLAGGRFEQYF
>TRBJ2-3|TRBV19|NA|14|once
TGTGCCAGTAGTAGTCTCCTATGGATGGGACCGCAGTATTTT
CASSSLLWMGPQYF
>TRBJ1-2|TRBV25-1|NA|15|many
TGTGCCAGCAGACCCGGATGGGGCAGAAACTATGGCTACACCTTC
CASRPGWGRNYGYTF
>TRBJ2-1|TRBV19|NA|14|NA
TGTGCCAGCAGCCCCGCAGGCAGGGGAAATGAGCAGTTCTTC
CASSPAGRGNEQFF
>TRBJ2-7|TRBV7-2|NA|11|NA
TGTGCCAGCAGCGGCATCAATGAGCAGTACTTC
CASSGINEQYF
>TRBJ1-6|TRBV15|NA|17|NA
TGTGCCACCAGCAGAGATCCCCCCGAACACCAAAATTCACCCCTCCACTTT
CATSRDPPEHQNSPLHF
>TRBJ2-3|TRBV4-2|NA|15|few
TGTGCCAGCAGCCAAGGCGGGGCTGGAGAAGATACGCAGTATTTT
CASSQGGAGEDTQYF
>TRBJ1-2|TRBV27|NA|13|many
TGTGCCAGCAGTCCGGACATTAACTATGGCTACACCTTC
CASSPDINYGYTF
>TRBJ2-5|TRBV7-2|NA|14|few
TGTGCCAGCAGCCCTGGGACCAGGGTGGAGACCCAGTACTTC
CASSPGTRVETQYF
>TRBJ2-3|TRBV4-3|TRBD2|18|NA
TGCGCCAGCAGCGAAGATGCCAGCGGGAGAATAGGCACAGATACGCAGTATTTT
CASSEDASGRIGTDTQYF
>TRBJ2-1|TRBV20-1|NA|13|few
TGCAGTGCTAGAGGACTGTACTACAATGAGCAGTTCTTC
CSARGLYYNEQFF
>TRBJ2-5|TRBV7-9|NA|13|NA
TGTGCCAGCAGGAGGGCTACATCAGAGACCCAGTACTTC
CASRRATSETQYF
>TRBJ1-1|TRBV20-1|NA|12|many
TGCAGTGCTAGGGGGGGAGACACTGAAGCTTTCTTT
CSARGGDTEAFF
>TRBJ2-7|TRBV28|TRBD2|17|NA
TGTGCCAGCAGTCCAACCCCCGGGCGGGGGTCCCCCTGCGAGCAGTACTTC
CASSPTPGRGSPCEQYF
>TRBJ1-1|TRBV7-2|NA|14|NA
TGTGCCAGCAGCACGGGTCAGGAAAACACTGAAGCTTTCTTT
CASSTGQENTEAFF
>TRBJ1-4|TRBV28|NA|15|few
TGTGCCAGCAGTTTACCCCAGGAGTTTAATGAAAAACTGTTTTTT
CASSLPQEFNEKLFF
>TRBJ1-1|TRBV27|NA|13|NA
TGTGCCAGCTCACCCTCCAGAGACACTGAAGCTTTCTTT
CASSPSRDTEAFF
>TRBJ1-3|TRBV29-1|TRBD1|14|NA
TGCAGCGTTGCCGGGACAGGGCGAGGAAACACCATATATTTT
CSVAGTGRGNTIYF
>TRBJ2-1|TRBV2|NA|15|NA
TGTGCCAGCAGTGAGATGATGAGCTCCTACAATGAGCAGTTCTTC
CASSEMMSSYNEQFF
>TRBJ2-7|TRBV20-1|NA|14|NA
TGCAGTGCGCCGAACAGGGATTATCCCTACAAGCAGTACTTC
CSAPNRDYPYKQYF
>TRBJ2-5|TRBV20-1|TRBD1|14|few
TGCAGTGCTACAGGACAGGGACACCAAGAGACCCAGTACTTC
CSATGQGHQETQYF
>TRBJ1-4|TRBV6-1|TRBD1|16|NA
TGTGCCAGCAGTGCCGGACAGGGGGGCCTTAATGAAAAACTGCTTTTT
CASSAGQGGLNEKLLF